This TCR beta chain was captured in a study of cytomegalovirus exposure and HLA in healthy donors. Study-wide results and limits: Reports showed the classifier diagnosing cytomegalovirus status with high specificity and sensitivity.

Points on this clone: The antigen is unknown.

The germline CDR1 and CDR2 sequences are SGHDT and YYEEEE. Trimming at V came to 4 bases and at J to 6 bases, leaving 10 bases not matched to a gene. CDR3 length equals 15 residues. Healthy bone marrow donors supplied every sample. This PCR relied on a set of 60 Vbeta primers and 13 Jbeta primers. Here immunoSEQ multiplex PCR was the method, and the copy in TCRdb shows in-frame clones only, minus some. The table has 170,000 or so clones, 60% to 85% seen once. This TCR came from a woman aged 25 to 39 in good health and CMV-seronegative. The sequenced sample was PBMCs. The chain combines TRBV5-6 with TRBJ2-5, with 9 bases lining up with TRBD1. The CDR3 loop reads CASSPPTGGGKTQYF. The CDR3, as DNA: TGTGCCAGCAGCCCACCGACAGGGGGGGGAAAGACCCAGTACTTC.